These 5 T cell receptor beta chains were sequenced from one sample in a study of T cell repertoires in cytomegalovirus infection. TCRdb passed the reads through MiXCR, listing each CDR3 protein once. The sample contains more than 350,000 distinct CDR3 sequences, under 40% of which appear only once. The sequencing input was PBMCs. The origin of the receptors is a human donor in good health (CMV status not recorded). Some clones in this sample may be carry-over from other donors' samples.

The chain joins TRBV6-5 to TRBJ1-3; no reliable D call. This CDR3 comprises 14 residues. CDR1 and CDR2 from the germline V gene are MNHEY and SVGAGI. V lost 5 bases, J lost 1 base, and 9 bases lay in between. CDR3 in amino acids: CASSRTASGNTIYF. The CDR3, as DNA: TGTGCCAGCAGTCGGACGGCTTCTGGAAACACCATATATTTT.

A word on this clonotype: This clone may be a read error of a much larger clone one base away. The V call is TRBV12-3 or TRBV12-4, the J call TRBJ2-2, with TRBD2 matching 8 bases. After removal of 6 bases from V and 4 bases from J, the junction contained 7 bases not matched to a gene. The CDR3 covers 15 residues. CDR3 amino acids: CASRFFSGATGELFF. The CDR3 DNA sequence: TGTGCCAGCAGGTTTTTTAGCGGGGCCACCGGGGAGCTGTTTTTT.

The sample holds a few counts of this clonotype. V is TRBV12-3 or TRBV12-4 and J is TRBJ1-1; no clear D gene. Trimming left V 0 bases short and J 1 base short, with 9 bases between. This CDR3 has 15 residues. CDR3 amino acids: CASSLAGYGNTEAFF. The CDR3 region has the DNA TGTGCCAGCAGTTTAGCAGGGTATGGGAACACTGAAGCTTTCTTT.

Comments on this clonotype: A read error may account for a junction end that differs from germline. This chain joins TRBV5-8 and TRBJ2-3; TRBD2 matches 9 bases. Germline values: CDR1 SGHTS, CDR2 YDEGEE. The CDR3 consists of 17 residues. The CDR3 DNA sequence: TGTGCCAGCAGCTTGGTGGCTAGCGGGGACCGCACAGAGACGCAGTATTTT. Translating it yields CASSLVASGDRTETQYF.

In its sample, this clonotype was seen many times. The chain carries TRBV6-1 and TRBJ2-2; D is undetermined. Trimming pared 8 bases from V and 0 bases from J, leaving 13 bases between. The CDR3 has 15 residues. Germline-derived CDR1 and CDR2 are MNHNS and SASEGT. CDR3 nucleotides: TGTGCCAGCTCGCCTCACGTAACGAACACCGGGGAGCTGTTTTTT. Translated: CASSPHVTNTGELFF.